Sequencing of this T cell receptor beta chain was carried out in a study of long-term antiretroviral therapy in people with HIV (dated by TCRdb to the early 2020s). Study-level background: The earliest samples were collected roughly a decade before the 2015 WHO recommendation for immediate ART, at a time when ART was usually postponed until CD4 counts fell. Whether ART initiation and durable HIV suppression were associated with changes in peripheral blood TRB repertoire composition and diversity was tested in a retrospective serial study. The cohort contributed roughly 200 cryopreserved PBMC samples from 30 adults with confirmed HIV infection, collected serially over a mean of around 6 years (range 1-12). Among the 25 to 35 participants with HIV, approximately 10 were female. No cross-contamination during QIAcube processing was shown when test extractions of a monoclonal T-cell line were performed alongside a few dozen polyclonal samples. The paper as a whole reports these results and caveats: Compared with controls, HIV repertoires had narrower CDR3 length ranges, and the network structure pointed to an antigen-experienced repertoire that shifted only slightly toward naive after ART. Since PBMC availability was limited, sequencing covered only the TCR beta chain, with no alpha chain pairing. The samples span the years 2004 to 2017, and the ART regimens used may be less effective than current regimens. Because pre-ART samples had limited cell numbers, profiling was done on unsorted PBMC rather than on sorted CD4+ and CD8+ T cells. No data were available on ART adherence, viral resistance or therapy changes, limiting inferences about post-ART repertoire changes. A significant increase in TRB diversity was found to be associated with ART initiation, although TRB diversity was observed to remain significantly below that of transplant donor controls even after long-term ART. The repertoire was dominated across all time points by expanded TRB clones identified before ART initiation, although this dominance was seen to fluctuate and to decrease in many PLHIV after ART.

The immunoSEQ hsTCRB v3.0 assay was used at survey level resolution to sequence the TRB variable region. TRB sequencing targeted a depth of about 40,000-50,000 T-cell genomes per sample. An Illumina MiSeq with a v3 150-cycle kit was used to sequence the pooled TRB libraries. In the source study's methods: Repertoire analysis was run in R within a reproducible Nextflow workflow that covered QC, data transformation and analysis. LymphoSeq2, an R package for exploring AIRR-Seq data, was used to implement custom analyses. After excluding a handful of samples that yielded fewer than 5000 total TRB sequences, approximately 180 HIV repertoires remained for analysis. Among the 180 to 200 retained HIV repertoires, 59 were collected before ART initiation and over 120 were collected after ART initiation. Repertoires were downsampled to 5000 TRB nucleotide sequences, and summary statistics were averaged over 100 downsampling iterations. The analysis kept only TRB sequences whose CDR3 regions were at least seven amino acids long. Diversity was assessed using a clonality score derived from Shannon entropy and using the Gini coefficient. Repertoire networks linked the top 5000 CDR3 amino acid sequences whenever two sequences differed by an edit distance of one. Antigen specificity groups and MHC restriction were predicted for TRB CDR3 amino acid sequences with GLIPH2. Known CMV, EBV, HIV or tissue antigen associations were flagged by matching CDR3 amino acid sequences against VDJdb and McPAS-TCR. Pre-ART, post-ART and control groups were compared with Wilcoxon signed-rank tests and Holm-Bonferroni correction. TCRdb provides this immuneACCESS table in a form limited to in-frame rearrangements. Some clones are lacking; in checked studies, under half of them reflect an unresolved V gene, and why the rest are absent is not known. V, J and clone size are taken as reported in that table, and D and trimming were inferred from the DNA itself. This sample lists some 38,000 clones; roughly 80% were detected once. Together, the top ten hold around 5% of the sample.

Participants were included only if at least one PBMC sample before ART initiation and at least two post-ART samples were available. Treatment was received in the United States of America by all participants with HIV. Before DNA extraction, cryopreserved samples of roughly 0.85-11 million PBMC were thawed and then washed. At the time of the earliest PBMC sample, participants with HIV were aged between roughly 20 and 60 years. PBMC samples were contributed by each participant from 1-4 timepoints before ART initiation and 2-8 timepoints after ART initiation, with a median of 7 samples. For every participant, serial HIV viral load, CD4+ T-cell count, ART history and demographic data were obtained. Genomic DNA was extracted from unsorted PBMC with a Qiagen kit on a QIAcube, processed in batches of 12 samples. Notes on this clone: Its antigen has not been determined. No clone much larger than this one lies a single base away; base qualities are absent.

Trimmed from V: 4 bases; trimmed from J: 6 bases; junction bases lacking a gene match: 4. The CDR3 numbers 13 residues from cysteine through phenylalanine. The only DNA kept is the CDR3, 39 bases in frame from the first base. The germline V gene (reference sequence) specifies MNHEY as CDR1 and SMNVEV as CDR2. The receptor comes from a young man with HIV. The specimen comprised unsorted PBMCs, sampled 1.5 years after starting antiretroviral therapy. The rearrangement joined TRBV27 to TRBJ2-7; 9 bases in between match TRBD2. The CDR3 in this case is CASSYTAGGEQYF. The DNA reads as follows: TGTGCCAGCAGTTATACAGCGGGAGGCGAGCAGTACTTC.